This TCR beta chain was recovered during a study of blood T cells in healthy people across ages. The study's findings and limits: As naive T cell percentage varied, TCR beta diversity correlated strongly with it.

The V segment lost 5 bases and the J segment 6 bases; nucleotides outside the gene matches: 7. This CDR3 spans 15 amino acids. CDR1 is SGHTA and CDR2 is FQGNSA in the germline V gene. It was with a sample-barcoded 5' primer and a J-beta primer mix that a second PCR of about 7 to 12 cycles was run. One entry per CDR3 protein results from TCRdb running MiXCR on the 5' RACE reads. This sample has about 1.8 million distinct CDR3 sequences, with approximately 50% found just once. There are a few counts of this clonotype. Its specificity is not known. The source material was blood. The origin of this receptor is a woman aged 40 to 50 in good health. The V call is TRBV7-2, the J call TRBJ2-5; TRBD2 matches 12 bases. The chain's CDR3 is CASSPASGGAKTQYF. The DNA for the CDR3 is TGTGCCAGCAGCCCCGCTAGCGGGGGGGCTAAGACCCAGTACTTC.